These 3 T cell receptor beta chains originate from one sample sequenced in a study of T cell repertoires in aging, cancer and after chemotherapy. TCR beta rearrangements were amplified from peripheral blood genomic DNA. Rearranged V-D-J TRB sequences were amplified with a mixed TRB-A/B primer pool. TCRdb reanalysed the multiplex PCR reads using MiXCR and keeps one entry per CDR3 protein. Seen here are under 3,000 distinct CDR3 sequences, around 28% observed once, and the top ten hold around 8%. Sequencing was done on a sample of blood. The receptors shown here come from a human donor with a solid tumor.

This clonotype is termed medium-sized. V gene TRBV11-1 combines with J gene TRBJ2-5, with a tentative D call TRBD1 (5 bases). The CDR3 covers 14 residues. Germline CDR1 SGHAT, CDR2 FQDESV (reference sequence). V lost 3 bases, J lost 4 bases, and 12 bases lay in between. The CDR3 DNA reads TGTGCCAGCAGCTTGGGCAGGGAAGGAGAGACCCAGTACTTC. It codes for CASSLGREGETQYF.

This chain joins TRBV19 and TRBJ2-3, with 10 positions matching TRBD1. Germline-derived CDR1 and CDR2 are LNHDA and SQIVND (reference sequence). The trim removed 4 bases at V and 5 bases at J, leaving 9 bases unmatched. The CDR3 consists of 16 residues. CDR3 in DNA: TGTGCCAGTAGTACCCCTGGACAGGGGGTAAGAGATACGCAGTATTTT. Translating gives CASSTPGQGVRDTQYF.

The genes are TRBV18 and TRBJ1-3, with D maybe TRBD1 (6 bases). The CDR3 loop spans 15 amino acids. Trimming left V 3 bases short and J 1 base short, with 10 bases between. CDR1 and CDR2 from the germline V gene are KGHSH and LQKENI. This CDR3 reads CASSPVTGSGNTIYF. The CDR3 nucleotides read TGTGCCAGCTCACCGGTAACAGGGTCTGGAAACACCATATATTTT.